Reported below is one T cell receptor beta chain. Some clones are missing from TCRdb's copy, which holds only in-frame ones; the method was immunoSEQ multiplex PCR. The sample contains almost 300,000 clones, more than 85% of which appear only once. The source of the sample is a study of blood T cell repertoires in COVID-19. The wider study: Nucleic acid was either cDNA or gDNA, and it came from T cells, B-cell-depleted T cells, or PBMCs.

Germline CDR1 reads SGHTA; CDR2 reads FQGNSA. V dropped 1 base and J dropped 4 bases, with 11 bases sitting between them. This CDR3 has 14 amino acids. This rearrangement joins TRBV7-2 to TRBJ2-7; a weak D match, TRBD1 (5 bases). Sequenced sample: peripheral blood. The TCR originated in a man in his 70s with acute or convalescent COVID-19. CDR3 sequence reads: CASSLGQIAYEQYF. DNA of the CDR3: TGTGCCAGCAGCTTAGGACAGATTGCTTACGAGCAGTACTTC. Drawing the rest from reference TRBV7-2 and TRBJ2-7, the complete variable domain is GAGVSQSPSNKVTEKGKDVELRCDPISGHTALYWYRQSLGQGLEFLIYFQGNSAPDKSGLPSDRFSAERTGGSVSTLTIQRTQQEDSAVYLCASSLGQIAYEQYFGPGTRLTVT.